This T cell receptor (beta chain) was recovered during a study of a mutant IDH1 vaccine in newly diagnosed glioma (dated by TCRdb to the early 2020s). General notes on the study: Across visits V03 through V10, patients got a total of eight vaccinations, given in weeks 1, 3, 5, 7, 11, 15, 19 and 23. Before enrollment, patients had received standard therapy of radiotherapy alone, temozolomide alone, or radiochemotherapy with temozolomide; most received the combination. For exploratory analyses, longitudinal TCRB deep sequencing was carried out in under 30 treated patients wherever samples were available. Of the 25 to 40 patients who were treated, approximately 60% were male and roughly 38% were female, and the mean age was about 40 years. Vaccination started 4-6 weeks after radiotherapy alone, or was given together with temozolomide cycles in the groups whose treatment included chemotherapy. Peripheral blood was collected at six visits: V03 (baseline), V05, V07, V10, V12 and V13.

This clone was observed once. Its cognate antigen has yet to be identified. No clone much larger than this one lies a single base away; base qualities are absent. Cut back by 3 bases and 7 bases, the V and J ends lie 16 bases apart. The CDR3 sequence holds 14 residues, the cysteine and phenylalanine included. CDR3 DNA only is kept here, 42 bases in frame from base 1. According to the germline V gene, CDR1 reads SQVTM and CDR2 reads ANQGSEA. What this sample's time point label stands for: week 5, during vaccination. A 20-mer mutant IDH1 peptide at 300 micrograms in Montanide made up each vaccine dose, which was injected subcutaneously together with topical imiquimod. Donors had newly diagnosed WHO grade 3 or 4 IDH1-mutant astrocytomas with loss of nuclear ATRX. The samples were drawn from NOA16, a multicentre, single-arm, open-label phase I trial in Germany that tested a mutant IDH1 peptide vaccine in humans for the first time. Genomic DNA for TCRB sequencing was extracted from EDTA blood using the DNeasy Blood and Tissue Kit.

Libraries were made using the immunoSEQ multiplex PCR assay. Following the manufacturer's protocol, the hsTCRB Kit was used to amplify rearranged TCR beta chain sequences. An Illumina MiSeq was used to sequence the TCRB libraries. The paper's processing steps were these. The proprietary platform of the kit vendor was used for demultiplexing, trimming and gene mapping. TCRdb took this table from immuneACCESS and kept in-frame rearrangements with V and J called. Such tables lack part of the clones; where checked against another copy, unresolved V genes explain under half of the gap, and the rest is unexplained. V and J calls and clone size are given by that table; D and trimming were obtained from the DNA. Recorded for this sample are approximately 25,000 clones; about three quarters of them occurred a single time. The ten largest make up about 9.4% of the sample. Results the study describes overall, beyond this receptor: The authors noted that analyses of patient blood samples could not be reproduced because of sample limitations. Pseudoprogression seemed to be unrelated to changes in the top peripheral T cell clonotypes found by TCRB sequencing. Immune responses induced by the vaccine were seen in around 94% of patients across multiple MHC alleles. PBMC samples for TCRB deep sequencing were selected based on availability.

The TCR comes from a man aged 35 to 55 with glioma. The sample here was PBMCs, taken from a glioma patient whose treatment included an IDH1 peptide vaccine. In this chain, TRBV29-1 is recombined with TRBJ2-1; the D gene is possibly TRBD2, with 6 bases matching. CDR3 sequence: CSVDASDGWNEQFF. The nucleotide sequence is TGCAGCGTTGACGCTAGCGACGGGTGGAATGAGCAGTTCTTC.